A selection of T cell receptor beta chains follows, all from one sample in a study of blood T cell repertoires in COVID-19. The table came from immunoSEQ multiplex PCR; TCRdb's copy has only in-frame clones and leaves some out. This table has 200,000 to 300,000 clones, 70% to 85% appearing once. Input material: peripheral blood. The receptors shown here come from a man aged 40-49 years who had recovered from COVID-19. Both conserved end residues are part of each CDR3. The order of the fields is D gene, V gene, J gene, clone size, CDR3 protein, CDR3 DNA. D genes are given only for firm matches. Clone size is not always given. Where it is, it says once, few, many or a class for expanded clones.

d_gene: TRBD2
v_gene: TRBV9
j_gene: TRBJ2-3
abundance: NA
CDR3aa: CASSVVATSSADTQYF
CDR3nt: TGTGCCAGCAGCGTAGTAGCGACTAGCAGCGCAGATACGCAGTATTTT

d_gene: TRBD2
v_gene: TRBV7-9
j_gene: TRBJ2-3
abundance: NA
CDR3aa: CASSFQLAGRTDTQYF
CDR3nt: TGTGCCAGCAGCTTTCAACTAGCGGGTCGCACAGATACGCAGTATTTT

d_gene: TRBD2
v_gene: TRBV9
j_gene: TRBJ2-1
abundance: NA
CDR3aa: CASSSTIAGAPYNEQFF
CDR3nt: TGTGCCAGCAGCTCTACTATAGCGGGAGCCCCCTACAATGAGCAGTTCTTC

d_gene: TRBD2
v_gene: TRBV11-2
j_gene: TRBJ2-7
abundance: NA
CDR3aa: CASSFRSGRAPYEQYF
CDR3nt: TGTGCCAGCAGCTTTAGGAGCGGGAGGGCCCCCTACGAGCAGTACTTC

d_gene: NA
v_gene: TRBV4-1
j_gene: TRBJ1-2
abundance: few
CDR3aa: CASSQDQGNYGYTF
CDR3nt: TGCGCCAGCAGCCAAGATCAGGGTAACTATGGCTACACCTTC

d_gene: NA
v_gene: TRBV30
j_gene: TRBJ2-7
abundance: NA
CDR3aa: CAGSGSSYEQYF
CDR3nt: TGTGCCGGTAGCGGTTCTTCCTACGAGCAGTACTTC

d_gene: NA
v_gene: TRBV4-3
j_gene: TRBJ2-5
abundance: NA
CDR3aa: CASSQDRGIQETQYF
CDR3nt: TGCGCCAGCAGCCAAGATCGGGGAATCCAAGAGACCCAGTACTTC

d_gene: TRBD2
v_gene: TRBV5-4
j_gene: TRBJ2-3
abundance: NA
CDR3aa: CASSTGLAGPNTQYF
CDR3nt: TGTGCCAGCAGCACCGGACTAGCGGGACCAAATACGCAGTATTTT

d_gene: TRBD1
v_gene: TRBV5-6
j_gene: TRBJ1-2
abundance: NA
CDR3aa: CASSFTPDREKGYTF
CDR3nt: TGTGCCAGCAGCTTCACCCCGGACAGGGAGAAGGGCTACACCTTC

d_gene: NA
v_gene: TRBV24-1
j_gene: TRBJ2-5
abundance: NA
CDR3aa: CATSGGSQETQYF
CDR3nt: TGTGCCACCAGTGGTGGGAGCCAAGAGACCCAGTACTTC

d_gene: NA
v_gene: TRBV21-1
j_gene: TRBJ2-2
abundance: NA
CDR3aa: CASSQIGTSGGTGELFF
CDR3nt: TGTGCCAGCAGCCAAATTGGGACTAGCGGGGGCACCGGGGAGCTGTTTTTT

d_gene: TRBD1
v_gene: TRBV30
j_gene: TRBJ2-1
abundance: NA
CDR3aa: CAWVVSGQGFNEQFF
CDR3nt: TGTGCCTGGGTGGTATCGGGACAGGGTTTTAATGAGCAGTTCTTC

d_gene: TRBD2
v_gene: TRBV11-2
j_gene: TRBJ2-7
abundance: NA
CDR3aa: CASSQTSGGSYEQYF
CDR3nt: TGTGCCAGCAGCCAAACTAGCGGGGGTTCCTACGAGCAGTACTTC

d_gene: NA
v_gene: TRBV5-4
j_gene: TRBJ2-5
abundance: once
CDR3aa: CASSRDITPEETQYF
CDR3nt: TGTGCCAGCAGCCGGGACATAACCCCGGAGGAGACCCAGTACTTC

d_gene: NA
v_gene: TRBV27
j_gene: TRBJ1-1
abundance: NA
CDR3aa: CASSLGGIVNTEAFF
CDR3nt: TGTGCCAGCAGTTTAGGAGGGATTGTGAACACTGAAGCTTTCTTT

d_gene: TRBD2
v_gene: TRBV2
j_gene: TRBJ2-3
abundance: NA
CDR3aa: CASSDLAGGTDTQYF
CDR3nt: TGTGCCAGCAGTGACTTAGCGGGGGGTACAGATACGCAGTATTTT

d_gene: TRBD1
v_gene: TRBV4-3
j_gene: TRBJ1-6
abundance: NA
CDR3aa: CASSQDQTGTKSPLHF
CDR3nt: TGCGCCAGCAGCCAAGATCAGACAGGGACAAAGTCACCCCTCCACTTT

d_gene: NA
v_gene: TRBV14
j_gene: TRBJ1-2
abundance: few
CDR3aa: CASSLIGVNYGYTF
CDR3nt: TGTGCCAGCAGCCTAATCGGGGTTAACTATGGCTACACCTTC

d_gene: NA
v_gene: TRBV19
j_gene: TRBJ1-4
abundance: few
CDR3aa: CASRPNNPGVREKLFF
CDR3nt: TGTGCCAGTCGTCCAAATAACCCAGGGGTTCGGGAAAAACTGTTTTTT

d_gene: NA
v_gene: TRBV4-1
j_gene: TRBJ2-5
abundance: NA
CDR3aa: CASSQVPPGLGARETQYF
CDR3nt: TGCGCCAGCAGCCAAGTTCCCCCGGGATTGGGAGCCCGTGAGACCCAGTACTTC

d_gene: TRBD2
v_gene: TRBV5-1
j_gene: TRBJ2-1
abundance: once
CDR3aa: CASSLGLAGYNEQFF
CDR3nt: TGCGCCAGCAGCTTGGGACTAGCGGGCTACAATGAGCAGTTCTTC

d_gene: NA
v_gene: TRBV5-5
j_gene: TRBJ2-3
abundance: few
CDR3aa: CASSFQASRRADTQYF
CDR3nt: TGTGCCAGCAGCTTTCAAGCCTCCCGCCGGGCAGATACGCAGTATTTT

d_gene: TRBD1
v_gene: TRBV2
j_gene: TRBJ1-3
abundance: NA
CDR3aa: CASSESRGQGAGNTIYF
CDR3nt: TGTGCCAGCAGTGAAAGCAGGGGACAGGGGGCTGGAAACACCATATATTTT

d_gene: NA
v_gene: TRBV24-1
j_gene: TRBJ2-5
abundance: once
CDR3aa: CATSLDAGETQYF
CDR3nt: TGTGCCACCAGCCTCGATGCGGGAGAGACCCAGTACTTC

d_gene: NA
v_gene: TRBV10-3
j_gene: TRBJ1-2
abundance: NA
CDR3aa: CAISGPGNYGYTF
CDR3nt: TGTGCCATCAGTGGACCAGGGAACTATGGCTACACCTTC

d_gene: NA
v_gene: TRBV6-2/TRBV6-3
j_gene: TRBJ1-1
abundance: few
CDR3aa: CASSDPAGLSEAFF
CDR3nt: TGTGCCAGCAGCGACCCAGCAGGGTTATCTGAAGCTTTCTTT

d_gene: NA
v_gene: TRBV28
j_gene: TRBJ1-1
abundance: few
CDR3aa: CAAVRPPGTEAFF
CDR3nt: TGTGCCGCCGTTAGACCGCCGGGCACTGAAGCTTTCTTT

d_gene: TRBD1
v_gene: TRBV7-9
j_gene: TRBJ1-4
abundance: NA
CDR3aa: CASSSRQGGKLFF
CDR3nt: TGTGCCAGCAGCAGCCGACAGGGTGGGAAACTGTTTTTT

d_gene: TRBD2
v_gene: TRBV6-4
j_gene: TRBJ2-3
abundance: NA
CDR3aa: CASSPTSGRTDTQYF
CDR3nt: TGTGCCAGCAGTCCCACTAGCGGACGCACAGATACGCAGTATTTT

d_gene: NA
v_gene: TRBV30
j_gene: TRBJ1-1
abundance: NA
CDR3aa: CAWSVINGNTEAFF
CDR3nt: TGTGCCTGGAGTGTCATAAACGGGAACACTGAAGCTTTCTTT

d_gene: TRBD2
v_gene: TRBV19
j_gene: TRBJ2-1
abundance: few
CDR3aa: CASSRREGEQFF
CDR3nt: TGTGCCAGTAGTAGGCGGGAGGGTGAGCAGTTCTTC

d_gene: NA
v_gene: TRBV4-3
j_gene: TRBJ2-5
abundance: NA
CDR3aa: CASSHDQRETQYF
CDR3nt: TGCGCCAGCAGCCACGACCAGCGGGAGACCCAGTACTTC

d_gene: TRBD1
v_gene: TRBV5-1
j_gene: TRBJ1-2
abundance: NA
CDR3aa: CASSLGGTGNGYTF
CDR3nt: TGCGCCAGCAGCTTGGGTGGGACAGGAAATGGCTACACCTTC

d_gene: TRBD1
v_gene: TRBV18
j_gene: TRBJ2-7
abundance: NA
CDR3aa: CASSPSRDRVGEQYF
CDR3nt: TGTGCCAGCTCCCCAAGCCGGGACAGGGTGGGCGAGCAGTACTTC

d_gene: NA
v_gene: TRBV5-1
j_gene: TRBJ1-5
abundance: NA
CDR3aa: CASSLAGSNQPQHF
CDR3nt: TGCGCCAGCAGCTTGGCGGGTTCCAATCAGCCCCAGCATTTT

d_gene: TRBD2
v_gene: TRBV5-4
j_gene: TRBJ2-2
abundance: NA
CDR3aa: CASSLVVSGRSNTGELFF
CDR3nt: TGTGCCAGCAGCTTGGTTGTTAGCGGGAGATCGAACACCGGGGAGCTGTTTTTT

d_gene: TRBD2
v_gene: TRBV5-1
j_gene: TRBJ2-3
abundance: NA
CDR3aa: CASSWGLSGGTDTDTQYF
CDR3nt: TGCGCCAGCAGCTGGGGACTGAGCGGGGGCACGGACACAGATACGCAGTATTTT

d_gene: TRBD1
v_gene: TRBV3-1/TRBV3-2
j_gene: TRBJ2-1
abundance: NA
CDR3aa: CASSLGQGDYNEQFF
CDR3nt: TGTGCCAGCAGCTTGGGACAGGGAGACTACAATGAGCAGTTCTTC

d_gene: TRBD2
v_gene: TRBV5-4
j_gene: TRBJ2-1
abundance: NA
CDR3aa: CASSFLAGEGAQFF
CDR3nt: TGTGCCAGCAGCTTTCTAGCGGGAGAGGGTGCGCAGTTCTTC

d_gene: NA
v_gene: TRBV7-2
j_gene: TRBJ1-2
abundance: once
CDR3aa: CASSPESRDLYGYTF
CDR3nt: TGTGCCAGCAGCCCAGAAAGCAGGGATCTTTATGGCTACACCTTC

d_gene: TRBD2
v_gene: TRBV7-2
j_gene: TRBJ2-1
abundance: NA
CDR3aa: CASREDLVGGLAGYNEQFF
CDR3nt: TGTGCCAGCAGAGAAGACCTTGTCGGAGGACTAGCGGGCTACAATGAGCAGTTCTTC

d_gene: TRBD1
v_gene: TRBV11-2
j_gene: TRBJ1-2
abundance: NA
CDR3aa: CASSLDMGHRGYGYTF
CDR3nt: TGTGCCAGCAGCTTAGATATGGGACACAGGGGATATGGCTACACCTTC

d_gene: NA
v_gene: TRBV7-2
j_gene: TRBJ1-1
abundance: NA
CDR3aa: CASSHLQVFGSEAFF
CDR3nt: TGTGCCAGCAGCCACCTACAGGTCTTCGGCTCTGAAGCTTTCTTT

d_gene: NA
v_gene: TRBV2
j_gene: TRBJ2-3
abundance: NA
CDR3aa: CASRARDTQYF
CDR3nt: TGTGCCAGCAGGGCCAGAGATACGCAGTATTTT

d_gene: TRBD2
v_gene: TRBV7-2
j_gene: TRBJ2-3
abundance: NA
CDR3aa: CASSGSLGLAGEDTQYF
CDR3nt: TGTGCCAGCAGCGGTTCCCTGGGACTAGCGGGAGAGGATACGCAGTATTTT

d_gene: NA
v_gene: TRBV30
j_gene: TRBJ1-5
abundance: NA
CDR3aa: CAWSVRGHRSNQPQHF
CDR3nt: TGTGCCTGGAGTGTACGTGGGCACCGCTCCAATCAGCCCCAGCATTTT

d_gene: NA
v_gene: TRBV5-1
j_gene: TRBJ1-2
abundance: NA
CDR3aa: CASSPDGDYGYTF
CDR3nt: TGCGCCAGCAGCCCTGACGGGGACTATGGCTACACCTTC

d_gene: TRBD1
v_gene: TRBV7-2
j_gene: TRBJ2-7
abundance: few
CDR3aa: CASSFDRGEQYF
CDR3nt: TGTGCCAGCAGCTTCGACAGGGGCGAGCAGTACTTC

d_gene: NA
v_gene: TRBV18
j_gene: TRBJ1-5
abundance: NA
CDR3aa: CASSPEMSGQPQHF
CDR3nt: TGTGCCAGCTCACCAGAAATGTCCGGTCAGCCCCAGCATTTT

d_gene: NA
v_gene: TRBV4-3
j_gene: TRBJ2-2
abundance: NA
CDR3aa: CASSQEAGAGRGTGELFF
CDR3nt: TGCGCCAGCAGCCAAGAAGCTGGTGCCGGTCGCGGCACCGGGGAGCTGTTTTTT

d_gene: NA
v_gene: TRBV19
j_gene: TRBJ1-3
abundance: once
CDR3aa: CASSKKGPGGSGAPSGNTIYF
CDR3nt: TGTGCCAGTAGTAAAAAGGGGCCGGGGGGCTCAGGGGCCCCTTCTGGAAACACCATATATTTT